This T cell receptor beta chain originates from a study of PD-1 blockade in classical Hodgkin lymphoma. Produced via immunoSEQ multiplex PCR; TCRdb's table is partial and in-frame only. Among 40,000 to 45,000 clones listed, over 75% were seen once. Every patient experienced relapse after autologous stem cell transplantation, and brentuximab vedotin exposure varied. Turning to this clone: Its antigen is unknown.

Study-wide findings and caveats: Exclusion was the outcome for patients who began nivolumab under 1 year after ASCT.

The CDR3 loop spans 14 amino acids. V was clipped by 5 bases and J by 7 bases, with 14 bases between them. Germline loops: CDR1 SSHAT, CDR2 FNYEAQ (reference sequence). This sequence originates from a human donor with classical Hodgkin lymphoma. The input for sequencing was peripheral blood mononuclear cells (PBMCs), taken at baseline. The chain has TRBV7-7 and TRBJ1-4; a weak D match, TRBD1 (6 bases). This chain's CDR3 is CASSPTGGTEKLFF. Here the CDR3 DNA reads TGTGCCAGCAGCCCCACGGGGGGCACTGAAAAACTGTTTTTT.